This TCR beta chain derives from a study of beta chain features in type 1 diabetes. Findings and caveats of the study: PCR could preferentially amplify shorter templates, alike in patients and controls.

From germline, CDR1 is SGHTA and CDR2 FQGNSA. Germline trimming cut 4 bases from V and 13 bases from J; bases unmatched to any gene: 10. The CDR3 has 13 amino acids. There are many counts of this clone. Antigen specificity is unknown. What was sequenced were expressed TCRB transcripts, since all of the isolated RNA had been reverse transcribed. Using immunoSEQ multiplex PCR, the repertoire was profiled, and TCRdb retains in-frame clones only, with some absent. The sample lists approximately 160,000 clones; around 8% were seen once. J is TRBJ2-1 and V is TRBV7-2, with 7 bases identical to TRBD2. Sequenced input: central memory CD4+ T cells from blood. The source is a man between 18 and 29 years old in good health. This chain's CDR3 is CASSSDGGKSQFF. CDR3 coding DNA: TGTGCCAGCAGCTCGGACGGGGGGAAGAGCCAGTTCTTC.